This TCR beta chain was found in a study of T cell responses to AZD1222 COVID-19 vaccine. The repertoire was sequenced with immunoSEQ multiplex PCR; TCRdb's copy has only in-frame clones and lacks some. The sample has fewer than 90,000 clones; 85% to 90% are singletons. The CDR3 contains 13 residues. Trimming stripped 4 bases from V and 8 bases from J, with 12 bases between. CDR1 and CDR2 (germline): MNHEY, SMNVEV (reference sequence). The receptor was derived from an adult who received the AZD1222 COVID-19 vaccine. The chain employs TRBV27 and TRBJ2-1, with TRBD1 as a possible D gene (5 bases). The sample in question was peripheral blood, obtained 28 days after the second AZD1222 dose. The CDR3, as DNA: TGTGCCAGCAGTTCGAAGGGGAAATATGAGCAGTTCTTC. Protein: CASSSKGKYEQFF.